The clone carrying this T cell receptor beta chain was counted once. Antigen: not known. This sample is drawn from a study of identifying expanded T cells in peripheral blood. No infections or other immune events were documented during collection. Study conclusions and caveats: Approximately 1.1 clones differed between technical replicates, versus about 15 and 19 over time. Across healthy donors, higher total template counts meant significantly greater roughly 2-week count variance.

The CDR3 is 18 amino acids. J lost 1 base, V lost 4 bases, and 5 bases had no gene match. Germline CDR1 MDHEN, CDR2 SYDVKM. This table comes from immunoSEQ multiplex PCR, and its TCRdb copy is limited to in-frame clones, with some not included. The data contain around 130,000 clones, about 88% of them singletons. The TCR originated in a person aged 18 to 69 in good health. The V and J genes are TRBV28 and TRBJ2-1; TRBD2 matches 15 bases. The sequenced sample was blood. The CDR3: CASSSPGLAGGSYNEQFF. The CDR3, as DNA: TGTGCCAGCAGTTCACCGGGACTAGCGGGAGGATCCTACAATGAGCAGTTCTTC. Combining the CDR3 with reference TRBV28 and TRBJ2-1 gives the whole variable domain DVKVTQSSRYLVKRTGEKVFLECVQDMDHENMFWYRQDPGLGLRLIYFSYDVKMKEKGDIPEGYSVSREKKERFSLILESASTNQTSMYLCASSSPGLAGGSYNEQFFGPGTRLTVL.